What follows are 30 T cell receptor beta chains derived from one specimen sequenced in a study of metastatic and nonmetastatic thyroid tumors. TCRdb redid the clone calls on the PCR reads using MiXCR. Here the sample spans approximately 2,100 clones, roughly 24% being singletons. No treatment had been given to any patient before thyroid surgery. The sample consisted of adjacent normal tissue. Receptors originate from a male donor with papillary thyroid cancer or a benign thyroid nodule (not recorded which). Some clones in this sample may be carry-over from other donors' samples.

By share, this clone ranks as medium-sized. The chain carries TRBV5-1 and TRBJ2-5; possible D gene TRBD1, 6 bases. In germline, CDR1 is SGHRS, CDR2 YFSETQ. Trimming removed 4 bases from V and 1 base from J, with 11 bases in between. The CDR3 sequence is 14 residues long. CDR3 in DNA: TGCGCCAGCAGCGTGGACAGCACCCAAGAGACCCAGTACTTC. This translates into CASSVDSTQETQYF.

This clone was counted only a few times. The chain employs TRBV15 and TRBJ1-2; 10 bases fit TRBD1. CDR1 is LNHNV, CDR2 YYDKDF, per germline (reference sequence). With 2 bases clipped from V and 7 bases from J, the junction kept 10 bases outside the gene matches. The CDR3 runs to 16 residues. The CDR3, as DNA: TGTGCCACCAGCAGAACCGCCGGGACAGGGGACAGTGGCTACACCTTC. It translates to CATSRTAGTGDSGYTF.

The J gene is TRBJ2-7, the V gene TRBV11-2; D is perhaps TRBD1 (5 bases). The CDR3 spans 14 residues. CDR1 and CDR2 (germline): SGHAT, FQNNGV. V lost 2 bases and J lost 3, with 11 bases in between. The chain's CDR3 is CASSLQGLNYEQYV. In nucleotides, the CDR3 is TGTGCCAGCAGCTTACAGGGTCTCAACTACGAGCAGTACGTC.

The J gene is TRBJ2-7, the V gene TRBV15; D remains ambiguous. Trimming stripped 0 bases from V and 6 bases from J, with 6 bases between. The CDR3 has 12 amino acids. Germline-derived CDR1 and CDR2 are LNHNV and YYDKDF (reference sequence). The DNA of the CDR3 is TGTGCCACCAGCAGAGATGGCGGCGAGCAGTACTTC. The encoded protein is CATSRDGGEQYF.

A remark on this clone: One end of the junction fails to match germline, which may point to a read error. The chain employs TRBV6-1 and TRBJ1-2, with D perhaps TRBD1 (5 bases). The germline V gene encodes CDR1 MNHNS and CDR2 SASEGT. The length of the CDR3 is 13 residues. The CDR3 reads CAGSEIGAYGYTF. CDR3 DNA sequence: TGTGCCGGCAGTGAAATCGGGGCATATGGCTACACCTTC.

By proportion, this clone is medium-sized. This rearrangement joins TRBV4-2 to TRBJ1-6; no clear D. Trimming cost V 2 bases and J 5 bases, with 10 bases left between them. CDR1 LGHNA and CDR2 YNFKEQ come from the germline V gene. This CDR3 contains 15 residues. Here the CDR3 DNA reads TGTGCCAGCAGCCAATATAGGCAGAATAATTCACCCCTCCACTTT. This translates into CASSQYRQNNSPLHF.

Ten or more counts support this clone. One base away lies a much larger clone, so this may be a sequencing read error. V and J are TRBV28 and TRBJ1-2, with D perhaps TRBD1 (5 bases). The CDR3 loop spans 12 amino acids. Germline CDR1 reads MDHEN; CDR2 reads SYDVKM. This CDR3 reads CASSPGERGYSF. CDR3 sequence (DNA): TGTGCCAGCAGTCCGGGGGAGAGGGGCTACTCCTTC.

V gene TRBV20-1 combines with J gene TRBJ1-2; possibly TRBD1 for D (5 bases). V lost 6 bases and J 8 bases, leaving 19 bases between the germline ends. The CDR3 has 13 residues. Germline-derived CDR1 and CDR2 are DFQATT and SNEGSKA (reference sequence). The CDR3 protein is CSASSGTTVGYTF. In DNA form, the CDR3 reads TGCAGTGCCTCATCCGGGACCACAGTAGGCTACACCTTC.

This chain links TRBV11-1 with TRBJ2-1; the D call may be TRBD1 or TRBD2 (5 bases each). Germline V gives CDR1 SGHAT, CDR2 FQDESV (reference sequence). The CDR3 contains 15 residues. Trimming took off 1 base at V and 6 bases at J, with 13 bases between the two ends. The CDR3 nucleotides are TGTGCCAGCAGCTTAGGGGCCCAGGGAGTCAATGAGCAGTTCTTC. Its protein is CASSLGAQGVNEQFF.

This clone is categorized as medium-sized (0.01 to 0.1%). The V call is TRBV20-1, the J call TRBJ2-7, with D maybe TRBD1 (5 bases). CDR3 length equals 15 residues. Germline CDR1 and CDR2: DFQATT and SNEGSKA (reference sequence). V dropped 0 bases and J dropped 2 bases, with 14 bases sitting between them. For the CDR3, the DNA is TGCAGTGCTAGAGATCGAGATAAGGGGACCTACGAGCAGTACTTC. This encodes CSARDRDKGTYEQYF.

This clone qualifies as medium-sized. The chain has TRBV20-1 and TRBJ2-7; 8 bases are a match to TRBD1. Germline values: CDR1 DFQATT, CDR2 SNEGSKA (reference sequence). V lost 6 bases, J lost 2 bases, and 9 bases stayed unmatched. The CDR3 covers 14 residues. CDR3 region: CSAPGQGVPYEQYF. The CDR3, as DNA: TGCAGTGCACCCGGACAGGGTGTACCCTACGAGCAGTACTTC.

The rearrangement joins TRBV9 to TRBJ1-3, with 9 nucleotides matching TRBD1. The germline V gene encodes CDR1 SGDLS and CDR2 YYNGEE. V shed 4 bases and J 4 bases; nucleotides not matched to a gene: 6. The CDR3 runs to 15 residues. CDR3: CASSSQGASGNTIYF. The CDR3 DNA sequence: TGTGCCAGCAGCTCACAGGGGGCTTCGGGAAACACCATATATTTT.

The genes are TRBV27 and TRBJ1-1; D is possibly TRBD1 (5 bases). The CDR3 extends over 13 amino acids. V lost 2 bases to trimming and J lost 8 bases, with 12 bases between them. Germline V lookup: CDR1 MNHEY, CDR2 SMNVEV (reference sequence). The CDR3 loop reads CASSLGRAWEAFF. The CDR3 nucleotides read TGTGCCAGCAGTTTAGGCAGGGCTTGGGAAGCTTTCTTT.

This clone was seen only a few times. The rearrangement links TRBV10-3 to TRBJ2-2, with TRBD1 matching 8 bases. There are 16 residues in the CDR3. The V and J ends lost 0 bases and 4 bases, in that order; junction bases with no gene match: 4. The germline CDR1 and CDR2 sequences are ENHRY and SYGVKD. DNA for the CDR3: TGTGCCATCAGTGAGTCGAGGACAGGGAGCACCGGGGAGCTGTTTTTT. It codes for CAISESRTGSTGELFF.

The chain carries TRBV6-1 and TRBJ1-2, with 9 bases matching TRBD1. Germline V gene data show CDR1 as MNHNS and CDR2 as SASEGT. V lost 2 bases to trimming and J lost 4 bases; unmatched junction nucleotides: 5. The CDR3 is made up of 15 amino acids. CDR3 region: CASSEIPGQGYGYTF. The CDR3 DNA follows: TGTGCCAGCAGTGAAATCCCGGGACAGGGCTATGGCTACACCTTC.

The chain carries TRBV20-1 and TRBJ1-2; a possible D gene is TRBD1 (5 bases). Deletions cut 3 bases from V and 4 bases from J, with 15 bases between. Germline V gene sequence: CDR1 DFQATT, CDR2 SNEGSKA (reference sequence). The CDR3 spans 14 residues. DNA of the CDR3: TGCAGTGCTAGTGAGGCAGGGCGTAGCTATGGCTACACCTTC. Its protein is CSASEAGRSYGYTF.

This clone was observed a handful of times. The chain joins TRBV2 to TRBJ1-2; the D gene is possibly TRBD1 (5 bases). V lost 6 bases to trimming and J lost 2 bases, with 13 bases between them. CDR1 and CDR2 (germline): SNHLY, FYNNEI. CDR3 length equals 14 residues. CDR3 loop: CASRGDLLNYGYTF. CDR3 in DNA: TGTGCCAGCAGGGGGGACCTGTTAAACTATGGCTACACCTTC.

In its sample, this clone ranks as medium-sized. The chain recombines TRBV5-1 with TRBJ2-7; 7 nucleotides match TRBD2. Looked up from germline, CDR1 is SGHRS and CDR2 is YFSETQ. CDR3 length: 15 residues. V trimming: 2 bases; J trimming: 0 bases; junction bases outside the gene matches: 5. In DNA, the CDR3 is TGCGCCAGCAGCTTCGGGACTACCGACTCCTACGAGCAGTACTTC. Its protein product is CASSFGTTDSYEQYF.

In its sample, this clone ranks as large (0.1 to 1%). The rearrangement links TRBV28 to TRBJ2-3; 10 nucleotides line up with TRBD2. This CDR3 has 17 residues. V trimming: 4 bases; J trimming: 4 bases; junction bases outside the gene matches: 11. CDR1 MDHEN and CDR2 SYDVKM come from the germline V gene. The CDR3, as DNA: TGTGCCAGCAGTTCCCCCACTAGCGGGAAGGCCTCAGATACGCAGTATTTT. The encoded protein is CASSSPTSGKASDTQYF.

This clone is deemed medium-sized. The V gene is TRBV20-1, the J gene TRBJ1-3; D might be TRBD1 (6 bases). Trimming removed 6 bases at V and 4 bases at J, with 16 bases between. The CDR3 is 14 amino acids. Looked up from germline, CDR1 is DFQATT and CDR2 is SNEGSKA (reference sequence). CDR3: CSARDKTGGNTIYF. Here the CDR3 DNA reads TGCAGTGCACGAGACAAGACAGGCGGAAACACCATATATTTT.

This sequence joins TRBV5-1 and TRBJ1-2; D is perhaps TRBD1 (6 bases). CDR3 length equals 12 residues. Germline loops: CDR1 SGHRS, CDR2 YFSETQ. With 1 base removed from V and 8 bases from J, the gap between germline ends came to 9 bases. CDR3 protein: CASSLTGSGYTF. CDR3 coding DNA: TGCGCCAGCAGCTTGACAGGGTCCGGCTACACCTTC.

The chain uses TRBV19 and TRBJ1-5, with D hard to call. The germline V gene has CDR1 LNHDA and CDR2 SQIVND (reference sequence). The V end lost 6 bases, the J end lost 5 bases, and 11 bases lay between the germline ends. The CDR3 is made up of 13 amino acids. CDR3 bases: TGTGCCAGTAGAATGAGCATCGATCAGCCCCAGCATTTT. It encodes CASRMSIDQPQHF.

The V call is TRBV4-2, the J call TRBJ2-7; 7 nucleotides align to TRBD1. Trimming removed 4 bases from V and 0 bases from J; junction bases left unmatched: 3. Germline CDR1 reads LGHNA; CDR2 reads YNFKEQ. The CDR3 consists of 14 residues. DNA of the CDR3: TGTGCCAGCAGCCTCGGGACAGTCTCCTACGAGCAGTACTTC. Protein sequence: CASSLGTVSYEQYF.

This clone was picked up a small number of times. The chain links TRBV6-2 or TRBV6-3 to TRBJ2-7; D not resolved. Germline assignment: CDR1 MNHEY and CDR2 SVGEGT. The CDR3 spans 13 residues. V was cut by 0 bases and J by 3 bases, with 6 bases left in between. DNA for the CDR3: TGTGCCAGCAGTTACTCGAAAGACTACGAGCAGTACTTC. Amino acid sequence: CASSYSKDYEQYF.

This clone ranks as medium-sized (0.01 to 0.1%). The V and J genes are TRBV5-5 and TRBJ1-6; D unclear. Germline V lookup: CDR1 SGHKS, CDR2 YYEKEE (reference sequence). The CDR3 covers 16 residues. Trimming cost V 5 bases and J 0 bases, with 12 bases left between them. The CDR3 sequence is CASSYSLSSYNSPLHF. CDR3 DNA sequence: TGTGCCAGCAGTTACAGCCTAAGCTCCTATAATTCACCCCTCCACTTT.

This rearrangement joins TRBV19 to TRBJ1-3; D call uncertain. Germline values: CDR1 LNHDA, CDR2 SQIVND (reference sequence). CDR3 size: 15 residues. The ends were cut back, 4 bases at V and 0 bases at J, with 10 bases in the middle. DNA for the CDR3: TGTGCCAGTAGTAGAGGACGGAGCTCTGGAAACACCATATATTTT. This sequence encodes CASSRGRSSGNTIYF.

This clone was seen a few times. The chain couples TRBV18 to TRBJ1-1; D unclear. This CDR3 is built from 12 residues. Per the germline V gene, CDR1 is KGHSH and CDR2 is LQKENI. V lost 7 bases, J lost 0 bases, and 6 bases lay in between. The CDR3 reads CASLLVNTEAFF. The CDR3 DNA is TGTGCCAGCTTACTCGTGAACACTGAAGCTTTCTTT.

This clone is labeled large. J is TRBJ2-1 and V is TRBV6-1; 7 bases line up with TRBD1. The trim removed 6 bases at V and 5 bases at J, leaving 10 bases unmatched. CDR3 size: 15 residues. CDR1 and CDR2 from the germline V gene are MNHNS and SASEGT. The CDR3 region has the DNA TGTGCCAGCAGGCTACAGGGGAGCGGCAACAATGAGCAGTTCTTC. It codes for CASRLQGSGNNEQFF.

The rearrangement links TRBV30 to TRBJ2-7, with D possibly being TRBD1 or TRBD2 (5 bases each). Trimming cost V 7 bases and J 5 bases, with 18 bases left between them. The germline V gene has CDR1 GTSNPN and CDR2 SVGIG (reference sequence). This CDR3 has 13 residues. DNA for the CDR3: TGTGCCTCCGCCCAGAAAGGGACCCACGAGCAGTACTTC. This encodes CASAQKGTHEQYF.

The sample holds many counts of this clone. Just one base apart from a much larger clone, this may be a read error. Within the sample, other DNA sequences also encode this same CDR3. The gene calls are TRBV5-8 and TRBJ1-4, with a tentative D call TRBD1 (6 bases). There are 13 residues in the CDR3. Germline-derived CDR1 and CDR2 are SGHTS and YDEGEE. The CDR3 loop is CASSGGLNEKLFF. For the CDR3, the DNA is TGTGCCAGCAGCGGGGGCTTGAATGAAAAACTGTTTTTC.